This is a list of T cell receptor beta chains from one sample in a study of blood T cell repertoires in COVID-19. The assay was immunoSEQ multiplex PCR, and TCRdb's table has in-frame clones only and misses some. The sample records 400,000 to 450,000 clones, around 89% being singletons. The source material was peripheral blood. The receptors originated from a middle-aged woman with COVID-19, enrolled during active disease. The conserved cysteine and the conserved F or W are not part of the CDR3 here. Clone size is given for some rows only: seen once, a few or many times, or a class if the clone is expanded.

.	TRBJ2-1	14	TRBV7-3	ASSSELASSYNEQF
.	TRBJ2-1	13	TRBV7-9	ASSLIGGAYNEQF
.	TRBJ1-6	12	TRBV9	ASNPTGVGSPLH
.	TRBJ1-1	11	TRBV5-6	ASSLTGDTEAF
.	TRBJ2-7	13	TRBV13	ASSSGRGRGYEQY
.	TRBJ2-3	16	TRBV3-1/TRBV3-2	ASSQGKVAGAHTDTQY
.	TRBJ1-6	12	TRBV3-1/TRBV3-2	ASSQVGSDSPLH
.	TRBJ1-4	13	TRBV19	ASSMTGTGVEKLF
.	TRBJ2-7	13	TRBV28	ASSLWGQDSVEQY
.	TRBJ2-4	16	TRBV10-3	AISEERGLLIAKNIQY
.	TRBJ2-7	11	TRBV13	ASSSSSHYEQY
.	TRBJ1-2	14	TRBV7-9	ASSGEGQGILGGYT
.	TRBJ2-3	12	TRBV10-3	AISESRLTDTQY
once	TRBJ2-5	14	TRBV3-1/TRBV3-2	ASSLRRGVNQETQY
.	TRBJ1-2	13	TRBV6-5	ASSYSEGFSYGYT
few	TRBJ2-1	12	TRBV18	ASSPGQIVIEQF
.	TRBJ1-1	11	TRBV6-2/TRBV6-3	ASSLKGAAEAF
.	TRBJ2-5	17	TRBV6-6	ASSRPLGTGASFQETQY
.	TRBJ1-2	11	TRBV30	AWNQGPNYGYT
few	TRBJ2-7	12	TRBV6-6	ASRKGRGFYEQY
.	TRBJ2-2	12	TRBV9	ASSASGGYGELF
.	TRBJ2-1	14	TRBV6-1	ASSASSGGSYNEQF
.	TRBJ2-1	13	TRBV6-1	ASSDPGGRGNEQF
.	TRBJ2-3	18	TRBV29-1	SVWSDREGVGFESTDTQY
.	TRBJ1-5	13	TRBV7-2	ASSPAVTPEQPQH
few	TRBJ1-6	17	TRBV5-1	ASSLRLNDPGQGNSPLH
.	TRBJ1-2	11	TRBV28	ASSSTVNYGYT
.	TRBJ2-5	15	TRBV5-1	ASSLQGHSGAQETQY
.	TRBJ1-1	12	TRBV10-3	AISRDRGAAEAF
.	TRBJ1-3	15	TRBV10-3	AISGRSADRSGNTIY
.	TRBJ1-2	10	TRBV27	ASSSTGGGYT
.	TRBJ1-5	12	TRBV5-4	ASSSDRGNQPQH
.	TRBJ2-7	12	TRBV24-1	ATSDPTGSREQY
.	TRBJ1-2	13	TRBV7-2	ASSPGQAAYYGYT
.	TRBJ1-6	13	TRBV6-4	ASSESQGGSSPLH
.	TRBJ2-1	14	TRBV4-2	ASSRETGGLLNEQF
.	TRBJ1-1	13	TRBV6-2/TRBV6-3	ASSYPTGRATEAF
.	TRBJ1-6	13	TRBV7-2	ASSPDRGVRSPLH
.	TRBJ2-7	13	TRBV6-5	ASSLSGSVSYEQY
once	TRBJ2-1	12	TRBV5-1	ASSLQRERNEQF
once	TRBJ1-2	12	TRBV18	ASSRAKTSYGYT
.	TRBJ2-5	14	TRBV5-1	ASSYRAGGIQETQY